One and the same sample provided the 8 T cell receptor beta chains below, sequenced in a study of beta chain features in type 1 diabetes. Overall study results and limits: Type 1 diabetes patients showed a moderate but significant shortening of TCRB CDR3s in all four CD4+ subsets.

The antigens these receptors bind are not known. cDNA synthesis used the whole RNA isolate, giving expressed TCRB sequences. Libraries were prepared by immunoSEQ multiplex PCR; TCRdb keeps only in-frame clonotypes and omits some of them. The sample records roughly 160,000 clones, approximately 7.8% being singletons. Material: central memory CD4+ T cells from blood. The origin of the receptors is a woman aged 40 to 50 with type 1 diabetes.

The V gene is TRBV7-2, the J gene TRBJ2-3; the D gene is possibly TRBD1 (6 bases). V was cut by 5 bases and J by 3 bases, with 15 bases left in between. Germline CDR1 SGHTA, CDR2 FQGNSA. The length of the CDR3 is 15 residues. The CDR3 nucleotides are TGTGCCAGCAGCCAAGACGGACAGTCGACAGATACGCAGTATTTT. It yields the protein CASSQDGQSTDTQYF.

This clone was seen ten or more times. The V and J genes are TRBV4-2 and TRBJ2-2; TRBD1 aligns across 7 bases. The CDR3 runs 18 residues. Germline CDR1 LGHNA, CDR2 YNFKEQ. V lost 2 bases, J lost 2 bases, and 11 bases stayed unmatched. This chain's CDR3 is CASSQIGWGQLNTGELFF. The CDR3, as DNA: TGTGCCAGCAGCCAAATCGGTTGGGGACAGCTTAACACCGGGGAGCTGTTTTTT.

This clone has only a few counts. J is TRBJ2-1 and V is TRBV5-8; the match to TRBD1 covers 8 bases. The ends lost 4 bases at V and 3 bases at J; junction bases unmatched: 3. From germline, CDR1 is SGHTS and CDR2 YDEGEE. The CDR3 consists of 14 residues. The CDR3 nucleotides are TGTGCCAGCAGCGTCGGACAGGGCTACAATGAGCAGTTCTTC. Amino acids: CASSVGQGYNEQFF.

This clone was counted a few times. The chain employs TRBV28 and TRBJ2-2, with D unclear. Germline V gene lookup returns CDR1 MDHEN and CDR2 SYDVKM. The V end was cut by 2 bases, the J end by 1 base, with 5 bases between. The CDR3 totals 14 residues. In DNA, the CDR3 is TGTGCCAGCAGTTTAGGCAGGAACACCGGGGAGCTGTTTTTT. It encodes CASSLGRNTGELFF.

This clone was detected only a few times. J is TRBJ1-1 and V is TRBV4-1; tentative D call: TRBD1 (5 bases). The V and J ends lost 0 bases and 0 bases respectively, with 17 bases between them. Germline CDR1 reads MGHRA; CDR2 reads YSYEKL. The CDR3 consists of 18 residues. In nucleotides, the CDR3 is TGCGCCAGCAGCCAAGACCAGTTCCAACAAGGGGTGAACACTGAAGCTTTCTTT. It encodes CASSQDQFQQGVNTEAFF.

V gene TRBV28 combines with J gene TRBJ2-3; TRBD2 agrees at 9 bases. CDR1 MDHEN and CDR2 SYDVKM come from the germline V gene. J gave up 4 bases and V 5 bases, and 10 bases lay outside the gene matches. The CDR3 consists of 16 residues. The CDR3 spells CASSPSLAGGADTQYF. The CDR3 DNA reads TGTGCCAGCAGTCCCTCCCTCGCGGGAGGGGCAGATACGCAGTATTTT.

This clone was observed a handful of times. The chain has TRBV7-2 and TRBJ2-7, with TRBD1 matching 9 bases. The CDR3 sequence is 14 residues long. The J segment lost 3 bases and the V segment lost 5 bases, leaving 5 bases of the junction unmatched. Germline V CDR1 and CDR2: SGHTA, FQGNSA. The CDR3 loop is CASSQAGQGYEQYF. The CDR3 DNA reads as TGTGCCAGCAGCCAGGCGGGACAGGGCTACGAGCAGTACTTC.

This clone turned up a few times. This sequence joins TRBV10-3 and TRBJ2-1, with TRBD2 matching over 7 bases. The trim removed 8 bases at V and 6 bases at J, leaving 4 bases unmatched. This CDR3 contains 12 residues. CDR1 and CDR2 from the germline V gene are ENHRY and SYGVKD. CDR3 sequence: CAIERGGNEQFF. The DNA of the CDR3 is TGTGCCATCGAGCGGGGAGGCAATGAGCAGTTCTTC.